Below, 25 T cell receptor beta chains from the same sample are listed, as sequenced in a study of T cells after yellow fever vaccination (dated by TCRdb to about 2019). Sample treatment or condition, as interpreted from the label and publication: live attenuated yellow fever vaccine strain. Libraries were made using 5' RACE. Sequenced on an Illumina HiSeq 2500. TCRdb trimmed public reads at Q25 via fastp, called clones via MiXCR and kept in-frame beta chains. Every CDR3 protein is listed once, alongside the most common genes and DNA of its rows. For this sample the table gives 620,000 or so distinct CDR3 sequences, of which about 12% were detected only once. The ten largest clones take up under 15% of the sample. The specimen was PBMCs, collected on the day of the yellow fever booster vaccination. The receptors were gathered from a man younger than 40 who received the YFV17D yellow fever vaccine.

This clonotype appeared a few times. The rearrangement joins TRBV12-3 or TRBV12-4 to TRBJ1-1; D ambiguous. This CDR3 has 12 residues. The ends were cut back, 11 bases at V and 2 bases at J, with 12 bases in the middle. CDR3 region: CAVQQINTEAFF. The CDR3 nucleotides read TGTGCCGTCCAACAGATAAACACTGAAGCTTTCTTT.

The chain's CDR3 is CASSASGSGLDEQYF. The CDR3 bases are TGTGCCAGCAGCGCTAGCGGGAGTGGCTTGGACGAGCAGTACTTC. The V and J genes are TRBV9 and TRBJ2-7; 10 nucleotides line up with TRBD2. V lost 3 bases and J lost 5; bases outside the gene matches: 8. Germline assignment: CDR1 SGDLS and CDR2 YYNGEE. The CDR3 runs 15 residues. The full variable domain, its missing parts supplied by reference TRBV9 and TRBJ2-7, is DSGVTQTPKHLITATGQRVTLRCSPRSGDLSVYWYQQSLDQGLQFLIQYYNGEERAKGNILERFSAQQFPDLHSELNLSSLELGDSALYFCASSASGSGLDEQYFGPGTRLTVT.

This clonotype was counted between two and nine times. This chain joins TRBV20-1 and TRBJ1-3; D unclear. The V and J ends lost 3 bases and 0 bases respectively, with 9 bases between them. This CDR3 is built from 14 residues. Germline CDR1 is DFQATT and CDR2 is SNEGSKA (reference sequence). The CDR3 is CSASRRNSGNTIYF. The CDR3 nucleotides are TGCAGTGCTAGTAGGCGTAACTCTGGAAACACCATATATTTT.

The sample holds a few counts of this clonotype. This chain links TRBV7-6 with TRBJ2-2; a weak D match, TRBD2 (6 bases). Germline CDR1 SGHVS, CDR2 FNYEAQ. The V gene lost 1 base and the J gene lost 6 bases, with 12 bases spanning the gap. The CDR3 spans 15 residues. CDR3 DNA sequence: TGTGCCAGCAGCTTAGTGCTAGCGACCGCCGGGGAGCTGTTTTTT. Its translation is CASSLVLATAGELFF.

The V call is TRBV9, the J call TRBJ1-2; D gene ambiguous. The CDR3 spans 11 residues. V lost 0 bases, J lost 7 bases, and 4 bases lay in between. Germline CDR1 is SGDLS and CDR2 is YYNGEE. The CDR3 DNA follows: TGTGCCAGCAGCGTAGACGCTGGCTACACCTTC. Residues: CASSVDAGYTF.

V is TRBV6-5 and J is TRBJ2-3; tentative D call: TRBD1 (6 bases). This CDR3 region has 14 residues. The V end was cut by 2 bases, the J end by 3 bases, with 9 bases between. CDR1 and CDR2 from the germline V gene are MNHEY and SVGAGI. For the CDR3, the DNA is TGTGCCAGCAGTTACCGGGACACGACAGATACGCAGTATTTT. Protein product: CASSYRDTTDTQYF.

The sample holds many counts of this clonotype. J is TRBJ2-3 and V is TRBV29-1; 9 bases match TRBD1. CDR1 is SQVTM, CDR2 ANQGSEA, per germline. CDR3 length: 17 amino acids. Trimming took 5 bases from V and 3 from J; bases not matched to a gene: 15. CDR3 amino acids: CSVSPGQGAAGTDTQYF. The CDR3 DNA follows: TGCAGCGTTTCTCCGGGACAGGGCGCTGCAGGGACAGATACGCAGTATTTT.

This clonotype has only a few counts. V and J are TRBV6-2 or TRBV6-3 and TRBJ2-3; 8 bases are shared with TRBD1. The trim removed 6 bases at V and 6 bases at J, leaving 5 bases unmatched. The germline V gene has CDR1 MNHEY and CDR2 SVGEGT. The CDR3 sequence is 13 residues long. CDR3 sequence (DNA): TGTGCCAGCAGCGACAGGGGTTACGATACGCAGTATTTT. Amino acid sequence: CASSDRGYDTQYF.

The J gene is TRBJ1-5, the V gene TRBV19; no firm D call. V dropped 4 bases and J dropped 2 bases, with 12 bases sitting between them. The length of the CDR3 is 15 residues. Germline V gene lookup returns CDR1 LNHDA and CDR2 SQIVND (reference sequence). CDR3 bases: TGTGCCAGTAGTAGGCCCACTGGAGGCAATCAGCCCCAGCATTTT. Encoded protein: CASSRPTGGNQPQHF. Filled out from reference TRBV19 and TRBJ1-5, the complete variable domain reads DGGITQSPKYLFRKEGQNVTLSCEQNLNHDAMYWYRQDPGQGLRLIYYSQIVNDFQKGDIAEGYSVSREKKESFPLTVTSAQKNPTAFYLCASSRPTGGNQPQHFGDGTRLSIL.

The chain carries TRBV20-1 and TRBJ2-1; TRBD2 matches 11 bases. CDR1 is DFQATT, CDR2 SNEGSKA, per germline (reference sequence). V gave up 6 bases and J gave up 4 bases; unmatched junction bases: 11. The CDR3 is 16 amino acids. The CDR3 bases are TGCAGTGCCCCGCGTACTAGCGGGAGAGTATACAATGAGCAGTTCTTC. This codes for CSAPRTSGRVYNEQFF.

The CDR3 reads CASSRAGGASTDTQYF. The CDR3, as DNA: TGTGCCAGCAGTCGCGCCGGGGGCGCTAGCACAGATACGCAGTATTTT. The rearrangement joins TRBV5-4 to TRBJ2-3; D possibly uses TRBD1 or TRBD2 (6 bases each). V gave up 5 bases and J gave up 0 bases, with 16 bases separating them. The germline CDR1 and CDR2 sequences are SGHNT and YYREEE (reference sequence). CDR3 length equals 16 residues.

This chain joins TRBV12-3 or TRBV12-4 and TRBJ2-5; D unresolved. Trimming took 7 bases from V and 4 from J, leaving 13 bases between them. This CDR3 has 13 residues. This CDR3 reads CASTKGFGETQYF. CDR3 bases: TGTGCCAGCACCAAAGGATTTGGAGAGACCCAGTACTTC.

The chain uses TRBV5-1 and TRBJ2-2; no clear D. Germline values: CDR1 SGHRS, CDR2 YFSETQ. Trimming cost V 4 bases and J 4 bases, with 14 bases left between them. The CDR3 contains 15 residues. The CDR3 bases are TGCGCCAGCAGCCTGGAAGTACTGGGCACCGGGGAGCTGTTTTTT. As protein: CASSLEVLGTGELFF.

The CDR3 sequence: CASSLGSAQVYEQYF. For the CDR3, the DNA is TGTGCCAGCAGTTTGGGCTCGGCTCAGGTATACGAGCAGTACTTC. This chain connects TRBV12-3 or TRBV12-4 to TRBJ2-7; D uncertain. Trimming shortened V by 3 bases and J by 4 bases, and 16 bases separated the two germline ends. This CDR3 spans 15 amino acids.

A few counts support this clonotype. This chain connects TRBV20-1 to TRBJ1-3; D gene uncertain. The CDR3 is made up of 12 amino acids. V was trimmed by 3 bases and J by 2 bases, leaving 5 bases between them. The germline V gene encodes CDR1 DFQATT and CDR2 SNEGSKA (reference sequence). The CDR3 loop is CSARLAGNTIYF. The DNA of the CDR3 is TGCAGTGCTAGGCTGGCTGGAAACACCATATATTTT.

At least ten counts were recorded for this clonotype. The gene calls are TRBV5-1 and TRBJ2-2; D tentatively fits TRBD1 or TRBD2 (6 bases each). Germline lookup yields CDR1 SGHRS and CDR2 YFSETQ. The V and J ends lost 4 bases and 5 bases respectively, with 15 bases between them. The CDR3 is 15 residues long. This CDR3 is CASSQGGLRTGELFF. In DNA form, the CDR3 reads TGCGCCAGCAGCCAAGGGGGACTCAGGACCGGGGAGCTGTTTTTT. Complete variable domain (other parts from reference TRBV5-1 and TRBJ2-2): KAGVTQTPRYLIKTRGQQVTLSCSPISGHRSVSWYQQTPGQGLQFLFEYFSETQRNKGNFPGRFSGRQFSNSRSEMNVSTLELGDSALYLCASSQGGLRTGELFFGEGSRLTVL.

The chain has TRBV24-1 and TRBJ2-1; 8 nucleotides align to TRBD2. Germline CDR1 KGHDR, CDR2 SFDVKD. The CDR3 spans 20 residues. The ends lost 3 bases at V and 0 bases at J; junction bases unmatched: 15. The CDR3 region is CATSDPTAASGLSSYNEQFF. CDR3 DNA: TGTGCCACCAGTGATCCGACCGCGGCTAGCGGGTTGAGCTCCTACAATGAGCAGTTCTTC.

There are a few counts of this clonotype. The chain combines TRBV5-1 with TRBJ2-5; possibly TRBD1 or TRBD2 for D (5 bases each). The CDR3 length is 14 residues. Germline values: CDR1 SGHRS, CDR2 YFSETQ. The V gene lost 7 bases and the J gene lost 2 bases, with 15 bases spanning the gap. In DNA, the CDR3 is TGCGCCAGCTGCCCCTCGGGACGGCAAGAGACCCAGTACTTC. As protein: CASCPSGRQETQYF.

The genes are TRBV14 and TRBJ2-5; 8 nucleotides agree with TRBD1. The CDR3 has 18 residues. CDR1 and CDR2 from the germline V gene are SGHDN and FVKESK. With V trimmed by 0 bases and J by 5 bases, 14 bases remained unmatched. CDR3 sequence: CASSQDFLPAGGGETQYF. CDR3 nucleotide sequence: TGTGCCAGCAGCCAAGATTTTCTTCCGGCAGGGGGCGGCGAGACCCAGTACTTC. The full variable domain, completed using reference TRBV14 and TRBJ2-5, is EAGVTQFPSHSVIEKGQTVTLRCDPISGHDNLYWYRRVMGKEIKFLLHFVKESKQDESGMPNNRFLAERTGGTYSTLKVQPAELEDSGVYFCASSQDFLPAGGGETQYFGPGTRLLVL.

Ten or more counts support this clonotype. The V and J genes are TRBV5-1 and TRBJ1-2; TRBD1 matches at 7 bases. The CDR3 sequence is 13 residues long. CDR1 SGHRS and CDR2 YFSETQ come from the germline V gene. Trimming at V came to 4 bases and at J to 3 bases, leaving 3 bases not matched to a gene. The CDR3 here is CASSTTGDYGYTF. CDR3 in DNA: TGCGCCAGCAGCACCACAGGGGACTATGGCTACACCTTC.

The chain recombines TRBV29-1 with TRBJ2-1; the D is unclear. This CDR3 comprises 12 residues. The germline CDR1 and CDR2 sequences are SQVTM and ANQGSEA. V was pared by 7 bases and J by 3 bases, with 10 bases between. The CDR3 here is CSANPGYNEQFF. The CDR3 DNA reads TGCAGCGCCAATCCCGGCTACAATGAGCAGTTCTTC.

There are many counts of this clonotype. The chain uses TRBV10-3 and TRBJ2-1; 11 bases map to TRBD2. In germline, CDR1 is ENHRY, CDR2 SYGVKD. V dropped 3 bases and J dropped 8; count of bases not matched to a gene: 18. The CDR3 has 19 residues. For the CDR3, the DNA is TGTGCCATCAGTGAACTCCCCTTACTAGCGGGAGAGGTTCGGGATGAGCAGTTCTTC. This translates into CAISELPLLAGEVRDEQFF.

The chain couples TRBV3-1 to TRBJ2-7; tentatively, D is TRBD2 (7 bases). V lost 10 bases and J 5 bases, leaving 18 bases between the germline ends. Per germline, CDR1 LGHDT and CDR2 YNNKEL (reference sequence). CDR3 length: 13 amino acids. In DNA form, the CDR3 reads TGTGCCACAAAGGGGGGGGGTACCCACGAGCAGTACTTC. Translated: CATKGGGTHEQYF.

This clonotype was counted a few times. V and J are TRBV14 and TRBJ2-3, with 10 bases that match TRBD2. J gave up 0 bases and V 0 bases, and 6 bases lay outside the gene matches. The CDR3 contains 18 residues. CDR1 SGHDN and CDR2 FVKESK come from the germline V gene. CDR3 sequence: CASSQDSWTSGSTDTQYF. CDR3 bases: TGTGCCAGCAGCCAAGACTCATGGACTAGCGGTAGCACAGATACGCAGTATTTT.

V usage is TRBV27 and J usage is TRBJ1-1, with TRBD1 matching over 7 bases. Germline V gives CDR1 MNHEY, CDR2 SMNVEV (reference sequence). This CDR3 spans 12 amino acids. V gave up 6 bases and J gave up 9 bases; unmatched junction bases: 7. The chain's CDR3 is CASSSGTDKAFF. CDR3 DNA: TGTGCCAGCAGCTCGGGGACAGATAAAGCTTTCTTT.